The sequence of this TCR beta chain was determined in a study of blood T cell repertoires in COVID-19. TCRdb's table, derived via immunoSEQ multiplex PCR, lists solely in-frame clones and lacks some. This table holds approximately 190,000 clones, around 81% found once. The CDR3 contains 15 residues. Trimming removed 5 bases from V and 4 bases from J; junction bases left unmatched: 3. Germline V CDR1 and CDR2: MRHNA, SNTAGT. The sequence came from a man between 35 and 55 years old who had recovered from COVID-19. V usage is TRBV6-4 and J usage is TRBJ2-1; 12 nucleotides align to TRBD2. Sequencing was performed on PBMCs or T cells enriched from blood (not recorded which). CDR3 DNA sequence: TGTGCCAGCAGTCCTAGCGGGGGGGCTTACAATGAGCAGTTCTTC. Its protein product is CASSPSGGAYNEQFF.